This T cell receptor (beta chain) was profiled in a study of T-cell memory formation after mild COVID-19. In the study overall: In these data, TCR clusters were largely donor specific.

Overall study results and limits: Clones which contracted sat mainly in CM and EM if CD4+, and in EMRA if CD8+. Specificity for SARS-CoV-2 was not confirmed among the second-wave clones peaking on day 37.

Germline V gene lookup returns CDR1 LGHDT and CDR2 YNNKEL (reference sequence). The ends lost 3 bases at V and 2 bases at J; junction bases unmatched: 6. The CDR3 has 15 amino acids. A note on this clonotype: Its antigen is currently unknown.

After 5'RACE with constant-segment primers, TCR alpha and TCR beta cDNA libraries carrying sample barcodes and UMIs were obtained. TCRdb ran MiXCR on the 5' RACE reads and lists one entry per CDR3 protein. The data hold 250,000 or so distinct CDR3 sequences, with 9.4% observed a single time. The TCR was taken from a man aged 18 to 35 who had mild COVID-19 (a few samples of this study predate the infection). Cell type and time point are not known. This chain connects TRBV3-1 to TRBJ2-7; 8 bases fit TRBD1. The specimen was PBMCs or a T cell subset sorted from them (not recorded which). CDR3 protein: CASSHLTTGAYEQYV. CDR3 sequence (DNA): TGTGCCAGCAGCCACCTTACGACAGGGGCCTACGAGCAGTACGTC.